The subject of this entry is one T cell receptor (beta chain). The target antigen is unknown. The CDR3 contains 12 residues. V dropped 11 bases and J dropped 7 bases, with 17 bases sitting between them. CDR1 SNHLY and CDR2 FYNNEI come from the germline V gene. The sample belongs to a study of PD-1 blockade in mismatch repair-deficient tumors. Three pembrolizumab responders had their TCRs sequenced. Broader study findings: Rapid post-treatment expansion, then contraction, generally preceding radiologic response, marked tumor-resident clones.

Clones were read by immunoSEQ multiplex PCR, and TCRdb kept only the in-frame ones, dropping some. This table has tens of thousands of clones, more than 65% appearing once. The material was peripheral blood, obtained less than 21 weeks after starting pembrolizumab. The chain joins TRBV2 to TRBJ1-1; D remains ambiguous. The TCR was taken from an adult with mismatch repair-deficient cancer. The CDR3 coding sequence is TGTGCCGTCACGGTCCCGTTTAATGAAGCTTTCTTT. Protein: CAVTVPFNEAFF. The variable domain in full, completed from reference TRBV2 and TRBJ1-1, reads EPEVTQTPSHQVTQMGQEVILRCVPISNHLYFYWYRQILGQKVEFLVSFYNNEISEKSEIFDDQFSVERPDGSNFTLKIRSTKLEDSAMYFCAVTVPFNEAFFGQGTRLTVV.